Shown below are 17 T cell receptor beta chains from a single sample sequenced in a study of brain metastases from non-small cell lung cancer. Only in-frame clones appear in the TCRdb table, and some are missing; sequencing was by immunoSEQ multiplex PCR. The sample has about 2,600 clones; about 90% are singletons. The sample taken for sequencing was primary lung tumor tissue. These receptors originate from a donor over 35 with non-small cell lung cancer.

A word on this clone: At one end, the junction sequence differs from germline, possibly due to a read error. Within the sample, other DNA sequences also encode this same CDR3. The chain combines TRBV18 with TRBJ2-3, with 7 bases fitting TRBD2. Germline values: CDR1 KGHSH, CDR2 LQKENI. CDR3 length equals 17 residues. CDR3 nucleotide sequence: TGTGCCAGCTCACCACTCGCTAGCGGAGGGGTCACAGATACACAGTATTTT. Amino acid sequence: CASSPLASGGVTDTQYF.

V gene TRBV11-1 combines with J gene TRBJ1-2; TRBD1 aligns across 11 bases. This CDR3 has 15 residues. V lost 4 bases and J lost 6; bases outside the gene matches: 7. Germline lookup yields CDR1 SGHAT and CDR2 FQDESV (reference sequence). The DNA for the CDR3 is TGTGCCAGCAGCTCCGGACAGGGGGCTGTCGATGGCTACACCTTC. Its translation: CASSSGQGAVDGYTF.

The DNA for the CDR3 is TGCGCCAGCAGCTTGGGTAGCGACCGCTACCGAAAGGAACTGTTTTTT. Translating gives CASSLGSDRYRKELFF. The chain employs TRBV5-1 and TRBJ1-4; D call uncertain. This CDR3 comprises 16 residues. The germline V gene has CDR1 SGHRS and CDR2 YFSETQ. V was clipped by 0 bases and J by 12 bases, with 21 bases between them.

This sequence joins TRBV18 and TRBJ2-2; TRBD1 or TRBD2 may be the D gene (5 bases each). This CDR3 is 16 amino acids long. The V gene lost 4 bases and the J gene lost 0 bases, with 12 bases spanning the gap. Germline values: CDR1 KGHSH, CDR2 LQKENI. The CDR3 reads CASSLVGRPNTGELFF. CDR3 coding DNA: TGTGCCAGCTCACTCGTGGGACGGCCGAACACCGGGGAGCTGTTTTTT.

The chain employs TRBV5-1 and TRBJ2-2; possible D gene TRBD1, 6 bases. CDR1 is SGHRS, CDR2 YFSETQ, per germline. CDR3 length: 15 residues. Trimming left V 1 base short and J 5 bases short, with 12 bases between. This chain's CDR3 is CASSLTTGLTGELFF. As DNA, the CDR3 is TGCGCCAGCAGCTTGACGACAGGACTTACCGGGGAGCTGTTTTTT.

The gene calls are TRBV4-2 and TRBJ1-6, with unresolved D. The ends were cut back, 1 base at V and 10 bases at J, with 8 bases in the middle. This CDR3 contains 13 residues. Germline CDR1 reads LGHNA; CDR2 reads YNFKEQ. The CDR3 protein is CASSQVDRSPLHF. The CDR3 nucleotides read TGTGCCAGCAGCCAAGTCGATCGCTCACCCCTCCACTTT.

The chain joins TRBV7-2 to TRBJ1-2; tentatively, D is TRBD1 (5 bases). Trimming shortened V by 5 bases and J by 2 bases, and 9 bases separated the two germline ends. Germline assignment: CDR1 SGHTA and CDR2 FQGNSA. The CDR3 is 13 amino acids. The CDR3 region is CASSPEGNYGYTF. The CDR3 DNA is TGTGCCAGCAGCCCAGAGGGGAACTATGGCTACACCTTC.

The chain is built from TRBV6-6 and TRBJ1-1; D is ambiguous. Deletions cut 1 base from V and 5 bases from J, with 8 bases between. The CDR3 runs 13 residues. The germline CDR1 and CDR2 sequences are MNHNY and SVGAGI (reference sequence). The CDR3 DNA sequence: TGTGCCAGCAGTTACTTAACTGGGACTGAAGCTTTCTTT. Translation gives CASSYLTGTEAFF.

The chain combines TRBV29-1 with TRBJ2-7; D is unresolved. Trimming cost V 6 bases and J 2 bases, with 8 bases left between them. Germline CDR1 reads SQVTM; CDR2 reads ANQGSEA. This CDR3 is 11 amino acids long. For the CDR3, the DNA is TGCAGCGTCCTCCCTACCTACGAGCAGTACTTC. As protein: CSVLPTYEQYF.

The CDR3 region has the DNA TGTGCCAGCAGCCGGACTAGCGGGGGGGCCACCCACAATGAGCAGTTCTTC. This sequence encodes CASSRTSGGATHNEQFF. The chain joins TRBV7-2 to TRBJ2-1; 15 bases agree with TRBD2. The CDR3 totals 17 residues. The V gene's germline CDR1 is SGHTA and CDR2 FQGNSA. V shed 5 bases and J 5 bases; nucleotides not matched to a gene: 7.

This CDR3 is CANSNGETQYF. The CDR3 region has the DNA TGTGCCAACAGCAACGGAGAGACCCAGTACTTC. The chain employs TRBV6-4 and TRBJ2-5; no reliable D call. The CDR3 length is 11 residues. Germline V gene lookup returns CDR1 MRHNA and CDR2 SNTAGT. V shed 10 bases and J shed 4 bases, with 10 bases lying between them.

This clone has a handful of counts. The genes are TRBV21-1 and TRBJ2-1. TRBV21-1 is deemed a pseudogene. The length of the CDR3 is 13 residues. The DNA for the CDR3 is TGTGCCAGGGCCTCGGGACGTCACAATGAGCAGTTCTTC. It codes for CARASGRHNEQFF.

The V and J genes are TRBV12-3 or TRBV12-4 and TRBJ1-4, with D uncertain. Trimming cost V 9 bases and J 7 bases, with 12 bases left between them. This CDR3 has 12 amino acids. The CDR3 coding sequence is TGTGCCAGGAGGATCTGCGGTGAAAAACTGTTTTTT. Translation gives CARRICGEKLFF.

The V gene is TRBV5-8, the J gene TRBJ1-2; D ambiguous. This CDR3 spans 12 amino acids. Germline loops: CDR1 SGHTS, CDR2 YDEGEE. Trimming left V 2 bases short and J 8 bases short, with 10 bases between. The CDR3 sequence is CASSFPGRGYTF. The CDR3 DNA sequence: TGTGCCAGCAGCTTCCCGGGCCGGGGCTACACCTTC.

This chain uses TRBV5-4 with TRBJ1-5, with TRBD1 matching over 7 bases. The CDR3 length is 14 residues. V was pared by 4 bases and J by 7 bases, with 8 bases of the junction left unmatched. The germline V gene encodes CDR1 SGHNT and CDR2 YYREEE (reference sequence). CDR3 amino acids: CASSPDRSGQPQHF. CDR3 nucleotides: TGTGCCAGCAGCCCGGACAGGAGCGGACAGCCCCAGCATTTT.

This rearrangement joins TRBV18 to TRBJ1-1; 7 nucleotides line up with TRBD1. The V and J ends lost 4 bases and 1 base, in that order; junction bases with no gene match: 0. This CDR3 has 13 amino acids. Germline values: CDR1 KGHSH, CDR2 LQKENI. The CDR3 loop reads CASSRQGNTEAFF. CDR3 nucleotides: TGTGCCAGCTCACGACAGGGGAACACTGAAGCTTTCTTT.

The genes are TRBV10-3 and TRBJ1-5; possibly TRBD1 for D (5 bases). V was shortened by 6 bases and J by 3 bases, with 9 bases between the two germline ends. Germline V gene sequence: CDR1 ENHRY, CDR2 SYGVKD. This CDR3 comprises 13 residues. The chain's CDR3 is CAIRPDNNQPQHF. CDR3 nucleotide sequence: TGTGCCATCAGACCGGACAACAATCAGCCCCAGCATTTT.